Shown below are 21 T cell receptor beta chains from a single sample sequenced in a study of cytomegalovirus exposure and HLA in healthy donors. The PCR used 60 Vbeta and 13 Jbeta primers. Measured with immunoSEQ multiplex PCR; TCRdb has only the in-frame clones, and not every one. The sample contains approximately 200,000 clones, about 80% of which appear only once. Material for sequencing was PBMCs. The source of these receptors is a middle-aged man in good health and CMV-seronegative.

The V and J genes are TRBV6-1 and TRBJ2-1, with D possibly TRBD1 on 7 matching bases. Trimming cost V 1 base and J 4 bases, with 14 bases left between them. This CDR3 region has 16 residues. Germline V gene data show CDR1 as MNHNS and CDR2 as SASEGT. In nucleotides, the CDR3 is TGTGCCAGCAGTGAAGGATCCAGGGGGGCATACAATGAGCAGTTCTTC. It encodes CASSEGSRGAYNEQFF.

CDR3 sequence (DNA): TGTGCCAGCAGCTTAAAGGGACTGAATAATTCACCCCTCCACTTT. Its translation: CASSLKGLNNSPLHF. The rearrangement joins TRBV13 to TRBJ1-6; possible D gene TRBD1, 5 bases. From germline, CDR1 is PRHDT and CDR2 FYEKMQ (reference sequence). Trimming cost V 2 bases and J 5 bases, with 10 bases left between them. The CDR3 is 15 residues long.

The genes are TRBV6-6 and TRBJ1-5; D is possibly TRBD1 (6 bases). The CDR3 runs to 16 residues. Germline CDR1 MNHNY, CDR2 SVGAGI (reference sequence). The CDR3 DNA follows: TGTGCTACCCACAAGGGGGACCCCAGTGGCAATCAGCCCCAGCATTTT. It codes for CATHKGDPSGNQPQHF.

A single count supports this clone. The chain carries TRBV20-1 and TRBJ1-2; 8 bases fit TRBD1. Per the germline V gene, CDR1 is DFQATT and CDR2 is SNEGSKA (reference sequence). With 6 bases clipped from V and 6 bases from J, the junction kept 3 bases outside the gene matches. This CDR3 region has 11 residues. CDR3 sequence: CSAGQVDGYTF. DNA of the CDR3: TGCAGTGCGGGACAGGTTGATGGCTACACCTTC.

The chain carries TRBV4-3 and TRBJ2-5; 8 bases align to TRBD1. The J call is doubtful: the DNA matches TRBJ2-7 better. Germline V gene lookup returns CDR1 LGHNA and CDR2 YSLEER. The CDR3 totals 15 residues. The CDR3 reads CASSQKRDRRYEQYF. In nucleotides, the CDR3 is TGCGCCAGCAGCCAAAAGAGGGACAGGCGCTACGAGCAGTACTTC.

The chain carries TRBV6-1 and TRBJ2-5, with 9 positions matching TRBD2. Germline lookup yields CDR1 MNHNS and CDR2 SASEGT. Germline trimming cut 7 bases from V and 1 base from J; bases unmatched to any gene: 1. This CDR3 has 13 amino acids. The CDR3 is CASKTSGQETQYF. The DNA of the CDR3 is TGTGCCAGCAAGACTAGCGGCCAAGAGACCCAGTACTTC.

The chain joins TRBV4-3 to TRBJ2-2, with D unresolved. The CDR3 is made up of 14 amino acids. The germline CDR1 and CDR2 sequences are LGHNA and YSLEER. Trimming took 4 bases from V and 0 from J, leaving 6 bases between them. CDR3 sequence reads: CASSPIPNTGELFF. CDR3 DNA: TGCGCCAGCAGCCCAATCCCGAACACCGGGGAGCTGTTTTTT.

J is TRBJ2-1 and V is TRBV5-8; tentative D call: TRBD1 (5 bases). V lost 2 bases to trimming and J lost 0 bases, with 9 bases between them. The CDR3 runs 15 residues. Per the germline V gene, CDR1 is SGHTS and CDR2 is YDEGEE. For the CDR3, the DNA is TGTGCCAGCAGCTTTCAAGGGGACTCCTACAATGAGCAGTTCTTC. Protein: CASSFQGDSYNEQFF.

This clone came up a few times. The DNA of the CDR3 is TGTGCCAGCACCGGGACAGGGAAATGGAAAGAGACCCAGTACTTC. Translation gives CASTGTGKWKETQYF. The V and J genes are TRBV5-8 and TRBJ2-5, with 9 nucleotides matching TRBD1. The CDR3 loop spans 15 amino acids. CDR1 is SGHTS and CDR2 is YDEGEE in the germline V gene. The trim removed 6 bases at V and 3 bases at J, leaving 9 bases unmatched.

The genes are TRBV19 and TRBJ1-1, with 7 bases aligning to TRBD1. The CDR3 covers 13 residues. Unmatched junction bases numbered 5, after V lost 8 bases and J lost 2 bases. CDR1 and CDR2 from the germline V gene are LNHDA and SQIVND (reference sequence). This CDR3 reads CASLTGINTEAFF. CDR3 bases: TGTGCCAGTCTGACAGGGATCAACACTGAAGCTTTCTTT.

The genes are TRBV15 and TRBJ2-7; 7 nucleotides agree with TRBD2. Germline CDR1 reads LNHNV; CDR2 reads YYDKDF (reference sequence). This CDR3 contains 15 residues. V was pared by 0 bases and J by 7 bases, with 9 bases of the junction left unmatched. CDR3 nucleotides: TGTGCCACCAGCAGAGAGACCGGTCCCGGGGGGGAGCAGTACTTC. Its translation: CATSRETGPGGEQYF.

This clone has just a few counts. The chain carries TRBV5-1 and TRBJ2-1; 7 bases fit TRBD1. The J segment lost 5 bases and the V segment lost 4 bases, leaving 9 bases of the junction unmatched. The germline CDR1 and CDR2 sequences are SGHRS and YFSETQ. CDR3 length: 15 amino acids. Here the CDR3 DNA reads TGCGCCAGCAGCGCCTTACCTACAGGGGACAATGAGCAGTTCTTC. It yields the protein CASSALPTGDNEQFF.

The rearrangement joins TRBV27 to TRBJ1-2; 9 nucleotides match TRBD1. This CDR3 comprises 14 residues. Germline V lookup: CDR1 MNHEY, CDR2 SMNVEV (reference sequence). V gave up 5 bases and J gave up 8 bases; unmatched junction bases: 9. This chain's CDR3 is CASSLGATGGGYTF. For the CDR3, the DNA is TGTGCCAGCAGTCTCGGCGCGACAGGGGGAGGCTACACCTTC.

The chain recombines TRBV5-6 with TRBJ2-7; no reliable D call. V dropped 3 bases and J dropped 3 bases, with 4 bases sitting between them. The CDR3 loop spans 11 amino acids. Germline-derived CDR1 and CDR2 are SGHDT and YYEEEE. The CDR3 nucleotides read TGTGCCAGCAGCTCCCTCTACGAGCAGTACTTC. It encodes CASSSLYEQYF.

V and J are TRBV7-8 and TRBJ2-7; 10 nucleotides match TRBD1. The CDR3 has 15 residues. V lost 9 bases and J lost 3; bases outside the gene matches: 11. Germline lookup yields CDR1 SGHVS and CDR2 FQNEAQ. The CDR3 DNA reads TGTGCCAGTTCCCCCGACCGGGACAGGGGCTACGAGCAGTACTTC. Encoded protein: CASSPDRDRGYEQYF.

The genes are TRBV27 and TRBJ2-3; D is perhaps TRBD1 (6 bases). With 5 bases removed from V and 11 bases from J, the gap between germline ends came to 23 bases. This CDR3 is 15 amino acids long. Germline V lookup: CDR1 MNHEY, CDR2 SMNVEV (reference sequence). The CDR3 coding sequence is TGTGCCAGCAGTCCATTGACAGGCACAAGTATATTGCAGTATTTT. Protein product: CASSPLTGTSILQYF.

The chain uses TRBV4-2 and TRBJ2-7, with D possibly matching TRBD1 (5 bases). Trimming shortened V by 5 bases and J by 4 bases, and 18 bases separated the two germline ends. CDR3 length: 15 residues. CDR1 and CDR2 (germline): LGHNA, YNFKEQ. This CDR3 is CASSESDTGSYEQYF. DNA of the CDR3: TGTGCCAGCAGCGAATCGGACACGGGTTCTTACGAGCAGTACTTC.

This clone came up a few times. This chain links TRBV25-1 with TRBJ1-5; 7 bases map to TRBD1. CDR1 is MGHDK, CDR2 SYGVNS, per germline. Trimming removed 5 bases from V and 6 bases from J; junction bases left unmatched: 7. This CDR3 comprises 14 residues. The CDR3 DNA follows: TGTGCCAGCAGTCGTCAGGGGGAACGTCAGCCCCAGCATTTT. It yields the protein CASSRQGERQPQHF.

The V gene is TRBV13, the J gene TRBJ2-7; 7 nucleotides agree with TRBD1. The CDR3 totals 15 residues. Germline V gene lookup returns CDR1 PRHDT and CDR2 FYEKMQ (reference sequence). The V segment lost 6 bases and the J segment 0 bases; nucleotides outside the gene matches: 8. The CDR3 sequence: CASSRTGDTSYEQYF. The CDR3 DNA reads as TGTGCCAGCAGTCGTACAGGGGATACCTCCTACGAGCAGTACTTC.

The chain recombines TRBV27 with TRBJ1-5, with TRBD1 as a possible D gene (6 bases). This CDR3 is built from 15 residues. The V end was cut by 4 bases, the J end by 4 bases, with 14 bases between. Germline-derived CDR1 and CDR2 are MNHEY and SMNVEV (reference sequence). CDR3 protein: CASSSVQGRNQPQHF. CDR3 sequence (DNA): TGTGCCAGCAGTTCCGTACAGGGACGAAATCAGCCCCAGCATTTT.

The chain links TRBV19 to TRBJ2-3, with 7 bases fitting TRBD2. Germline V gene lookup returns CDR1 LNHDA and CDR2 SQIVND (reference sequence). V dropped 0 bases and J dropped 1; count of bases not matched to a gene: 1. There are 15 residues in the CDR3. CDR3 bases: TGTGCCAGTAGTATAGATACTAGCGGCACAGATACGCAGTATTTT. Its protein is CASSIDTSGTDTQYF.